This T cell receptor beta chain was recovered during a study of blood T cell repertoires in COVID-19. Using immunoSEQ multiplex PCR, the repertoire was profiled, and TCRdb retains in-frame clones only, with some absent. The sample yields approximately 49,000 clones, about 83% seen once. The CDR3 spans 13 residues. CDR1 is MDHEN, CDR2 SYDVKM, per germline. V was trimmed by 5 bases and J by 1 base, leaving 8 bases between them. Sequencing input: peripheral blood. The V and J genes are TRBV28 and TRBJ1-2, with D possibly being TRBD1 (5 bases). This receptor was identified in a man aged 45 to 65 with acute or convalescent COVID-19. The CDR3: CASSAQGNYGYTF. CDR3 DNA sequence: TGTGCCAGCAGTGCCCAGGGTAACTATGGCTACACCTTC.